This T cell receptor (beta chain) was sequenced for a study of low-dose radiotherapy and immunotherapy resistance in tumors. Regarding time point: before trial treatment. A few counts support this clonotype. Germline-derived CDR1 and CDR2 are SGDLS and YYNGEE. V lost 0 bases to trimming and J lost 4 bases; unmatched junction nucleotides: 7. This CDR3 comprises 16 residues. TRAV- and TRBV-specific primers were used for first-strand cDNA, which covered alpha and beta chains. It was with a constant-region primer and a V-primer adapter that TCRs were amplified over roughly 20 PCR cycles. TCRdb itself ran the reads through MiXCR, one entry per CDR3 protein. The repertoire holds 60,000 to 75,000 distinct CDR3 sequences, with about 25% as singletons.

The sequencing used PBMCs, collected before treatment. The origin of this receptor is a male donor with rectosigmoid adenocarcinoma. J is TRBJ2-3 and V is TRBV9, with 8 bases aligning to TRBD2. The DNA for the CDR3 is TGTGCCAGCAGCGTAGTGGAGGGAGCGGGGGCAGATACGCAGTATTTT. Its translation is CASSVVEGAGADTQYF.